This T cell receptor beta chain was captured in a study of post-analysis software for immune sequencing data. Study-wide results and limits: Controls' normalized Chao1 diversity significantly exceeded that of multiple sclerosis patients. Patients had higher frequencies than controls of a handful of TRBV segments, including TRBV5-6, TRBV5-1 and TRBV20-1. F measure clustering grouped samples strongly by preparation batch.

CDR1 is SEHNR, CDR2 FQNEAQ, per germline (reference sequence). The CDR3 runs 15 residues. V was clipped by 1 base and J by 7 bases; unmatched bases: 7. On this clonotype: Antigen: not known.

Unique molecular identifiers were present in the TCR beta cDNA libraries. One entry per CDR3 protein, called by TCRdb with MiXCR from the PCR reads. The sample lists around 710,000 distinct CDR3 sequences; about half were seen once. The material sequenced was blood. The chain has TRBV7-9 and TRBJ2-1; 7 bases are shared with TRBD2. The source is a girl aged 5-17 years with multiple sclerosis. The DNA for the CDR3 is TGTGCCAGCAGCTTAGTGGGAGGGCCCCGAAATGAGCAGTTCTTC. It is translated as CASSLVGGPRNEQFF.